The 4 T cell receptor beta chains below all came from one sample that was sequenced in a study of T cell responses to AZD1222 COVID-19 vaccine. This table comes from immunoSEQ multiplex PCR, and its TCRdb copy is limited to in-frame clones, with some not included. The profile shows about 180,000 clones, 85% to 95% of them singletons. The starting material was peripheral blood, obtained 28 days after the second dose of the MenACWY control vaccine. Receptors were obtained from an adult who received the MenACWY meningococcal vaccine as a control.

This chain uses TRBV19 with TRBJ2-7; TRBD1 agrees at 10 bases. J lost 2 bases, V lost 4 bases, and 5 bases had no gene match. Per germline, CDR1 LNHDA and CDR2 SQIVND (reference sequence). The CDR3 has 15 residues. CDR3 loop: CASSTTGTGAYEQYF. Here the CDR3 DNA reads TGTGCCAGTAGTACGACCGGGACAGGGGCCTACGAGCAGTACTTC.

The V gene is TRBV27, the J gene TRBJ2-1; possible D gene TRBD2, 6 bases. Trimming shortened V by 5 bases and J by 0 bases, and 17 bases separated the two germline ends. Germline CDR1 reads MNHEY; CDR2 reads SMNVEV (reference sequence). The CDR3 is made up of 17 amino acids. The CDR3 loop reads CASSRRPSVFSYNEQFF. The CDR3 DNA reads as TGTGCCAGCAGTCGCCGCCCTAGCGTGTTCTCCTACAATGAGCAGTTCTTC.

J is TRBJ2-3 and V is TRBV27; no definite D call. Germline CDR1 reads MNHEY; CDR2 reads SMNVEV (reference sequence). The CDR3 is made up of 11 amino acids. V gave up 8 bases and J gave up 6 bases, with 9 bases separating them. The CDR3, as DNA: TGTGCCAGCCGCCTGGCCGATACGCAGTATTTT. Translated: CASRLADTQYF.

The gene calls are TRBV6-5 and TRBJ1-5, with D uncertain. The CDR3 is made up of 15 amino acids. V was pared by 0 bases and J by 3 bases, with 9 bases between. Per the germline V gene, CDR1 is MNHEY and CDR2 is SVGAGI. The CDR3 sequence is CASSYSNKVNQPQHF. Here the CDR3 DNA reads TGTGCCAGCAGTTACTCGAACAAAGTCAATCAGCCCCAGCATTTT.